This TCR beta chain appears in the sequencing data of a study of T-cell reconstitution after alpha-beta-depleted transplantation in children. A library of TCRbeta sequences, prepared with unique molecular identifiers, was generated. TCRdb analysed the PCR reads with MiXCR anew, one entry per CDR3 protein. The sample has about 460,000 distinct CDR3 sequences; roughly a tenth are singletons. Germline values: CDR1 SGHVS, CDR2 FQNEAQ. V was clipped by 1 base and J by 4 bases, with 8 bases between them. CDR3 length: 13 residues. Study observations and caveats: It was newly produced T cells that mostly accounted for T-cell counts and diversity one year after transplant.

The sample holds many counts of this clonotype. Its antigen is currently unknown. Specimen: PBMCs, collected before TCRalphabeta/CD19-depleted stem cell transplant. V is TRBV7-8 and J is TRBJ2-7, with D unclear. This clonotype was obtained from a child aged 2 to 10 with inherited bone marrow failure, due to receive a stem cell transplant. Here the CDR3 DNA reads TGTGCCAGCAGCTTAGGCCCTGGGTACGAGCAGTACTTC. It codes for CASSLGPGYEQYF. Full variable domain (missing parts from reference TRBV7-8 and TRBJ2-7): GAGVSQSPRYKVAKRGQDVALRCDPISGHVSLFWYQQALGQGPEFLTYFQNEAQLDKSGLPSDRFFAERPEGSVSTLKIQRTQQEDSAVYLCASSLGPGYEQYFGPGTRLTVT.